This T cell receptor beta chain came from a study of blood T cells in healthy people across ages. Germline CDR1 DFQATT, CDR2 SNEGSKA (reference sequence). CDR3 size: 14 residues. V was cut by 6 bases and J by 0 bases, with 14 bases left in between. The use of a sample-barcoded 5' primer and a J-beta primer mix characterized a second PCR of roughly 7 to 12 cycles. Every single cDNA molecule received a tag from a template-switch adaptor with 12 random nucleotides. Sequencing yielded, for each sample, at least 3 million paired-end reads carrying CDR3. TCRdb re-derived calls from the 5' RACE reads in MiXCR, one entry per CDR3 protein. The repertoire has hundreds of thousands of distinct CDR3 sequences, 44% of them found once; the top ten carry 15% to 25%. The draw of peripheral blood yielded approximately 10 milliliters from each donor.

The clonotype was recovered from a man aged 60 to 69 in good health. V usage is TRBV20-1 and J usage is TRBJ1-2, with D perhaps TRBD1 (6 bases). Sequencing was done on a sample of blood. The CDR3 coding sequence is TGCAGTGCCTCCGGACAGAAAACTAACTATGGCTACACCTTC. Translating it yields CSASGQKTNYGYTF.